Reported below is one T cell receptor (beta chain). Its antigen is not identified. The sample belongs to a study of T cells after yellow fever vaccination. As TCR cDNA was made by 5'RACE template switching, a universal primer site and UMIs were added. TCRdb fed the 5' RACE reads into MiXCR, producing one record per CDR3 protein. The table has about 350,000 distinct CDR3 sequences, about 12% seen once. Germline assignment: CDR1 SGHRS and CDR2 YFSETQ. The CDR3 covers 15 residues. The trim removed 3 bases at V and 2 bases at J, leaving 6 bases unmatched. Regarding the study as a whole: Primary-vaccination clones mostly resurfaced post-booster (96% CD4, 85% to 90% CD8). The secondary response was weaker but peaked faster, day 5 versus 15.

The sequence came from a man aged 18 to 29 who received the YFV17D yellow fever vaccine. The specimen was CD4+ T cells sorted from PBMCs, collected 15 days after the yellow fever booster vaccination. The chain is built from TRBV5-1 and TRBJ2-7, with 9 nucleotides matching TRBD2. The CDR3 bases are TGCGCCAGCAGCTGGGAATTAGCGGGGGCCTACGAGCAGTACTTC. Translated: CASSWELAGAYEQYF.